The 14 T cell receptor beta chains below were found in one sample sequenced in a study of blood T cell repertoires in COVID-19 (dated by TCRdb to the early 2020s). Library method: the immunoSEQ multiplex PCR assay. TCRdb stores this immuneACCESS table with in-frame sequences only. Part of the clones is absent; in the studies checked, under half of the shortfall reflects unresolved V genes, and no reason is known for the rest. The sample includes about 20,000 clones, with 80% to 90% observed a single time. 20% to 30% of the sample is in the top ten clones. The specimen sequenced was peripheral blood. The receptors shown here come from a human donor with active COVID-19. The donor label of this sample is uncertain.

The chain recombines TRBV4-1 with TRBJ2-3; no clear D. Trimming removed 5 bases at V and 4 bases at J, with 10 bases between. CDR3 size: 13 residues. Germline CDR1 is MGHRA and CDR2 is YSYEKL. CDR3 bases: TGCGCCAGCAGCTCGCCCCTAGCAGATACGCAGTATTTT. Its translation is CASSSPLADTQYF.

The rearrangement joins TRBV7-9 to TRBJ2-1; no definite D call. Trimming shortened V by 0 bases and J by 9 bases, and 6 bases separated the two germline ends. The CDR3 sequence is 12 residues long. The germline V gene encodes CDR1 SEHNR and CDR2 FQNEAQ (reference sequence). CDR3 nucleotide sequence: TGTGCCAGCAGCTTAGCCCGGTTTGAGCAGTTCTTC. Residues: CASSLARFEQFF.

V gene TRBV30 combines with J gene TRBJ1-1; 7 bases line up with TRBD1. The CDR3 extends over 15 amino acids. J gave up 3 bases and V 2 bases, and 9 bases lay outside the gene matches. The germline V gene encodes CDR1 GTSNPN and CDR2 SVGIG (reference sequence). CDR3 DNA sequence: TGTGCCTGGAGTCCTCAGACAGGGTCGTACACTGAAGCTTTCTTT. It encodes CAWSPQTGSYTEAFF.

V usage is TRBV12-5 and J usage is TRBJ2-1; a possible D gene is TRBD2 (5 bases). The CDR3 is made up of 16 amino acids. Trimming pared 5 bases from V and 0 bases from J, leaving 14 bases between. Germline CDR1 reads LGHNT; CDR2 reads FRNRAP. CDR3 nucleotide sequence: TGTGCTAGTGGTGCCGGGGTTAGTAACTCCTACAATGAGCAGTTCTTC. Translated, it gives CASGAGVSNSYNEQFF.

The gene calls are TRBV11-2 and TRBJ2-5, with TRBD2 matching over 7 bases. After removal of 3 bases from V and 5 bases from J, the junction contained 3 bases not matched to a gene. Looked up from germline, CDR1 is SGHAT and CDR2 is FQNNGV. CDR3 size: 13 residues. CDR3 in amino acids: CASSFGLEETQYF. DNA of the CDR3: TGTGCCAGCAGCTTTGGACTAGAGGAGACCCAGTACTTC.

The CDR3 DNA reads as TGTGCCAGCAGCTTGGAAGAGAGTTTCTATGGCTACACCTTC. Protein product: CASSLEESFYGYTF. The chain employs TRBV5-6 and TRBJ1-2; D ambiguous. V lost 0 bases, J lost 4 bases, and 10 bases lay in between. The CDR3 is 14 residues long. Looked up from germline, CDR1 is SGHDT and CDR2 is YYEEEE.

V usage is TRBV2 and J usage is TRBJ1-4, with D perhaps matching TRBD1 (6 bases). The CDR3 loop spans 14 amino acids. Per the germline V gene, CDR1 is SNHLY and CDR2 is FYNNEI. Trimming took 4 bases from V and 8 from J, leaving 14 bases between them. Here the CDR3 DNA reads TGTGCCAGCAGTGTATTGGGGGCTGACGAAAAACTGTTTTTT. It yields the protein CASSVLGADEKLFF.

J is TRBJ2-1 and V is TRBV3-1 (or the pseudogene TRBV3-2); TRBD2 aligns across 9 bases. Trimming cost V 0 bases and J 4 bases; bases outside gene matches: 1. Germline V gives CDR1 LGHDT, CDR2 YNNKEL (reference sequence). The CDR3 has 15 residues. The CDR3 loop is CASSQEAGGYNEQFF. The DNA of the CDR3 is TGTGCCAGCAGCCAAGAGGCGGGAGGGTACAATGAGCAGTTCTTC.

This sequence joins TRBV19 and TRBJ1-5, with TRBD1 identical over 8 bases. The CDR3 runs to 18 residues. Germline CDR1 reads LNHDA; CDR2 reads SQIVND (reference sequence). The V and J ends lost 8 bases and 1 base, in that order; junction bases with no gene match: 16. The CDR3 reads CASRSQGGNSGSNQPQHF. The CDR3, as DNA: TGTGCCAGTCGATCACAGGGGGGAAATTCAGGAAGCAATCAGCCCCAGCATTTT.

The V call is TRBV7-2, the J call TRBJ1-2; D gene unclear. The CDR3 runs to 14 residues. Germline assignment: CDR1 SGHTA and CDR2 FQGNSA. Trimming stripped 5 bases from V and 8 bases from J, with 18 bases between. CDR3 sequence: CASSPLVGPGGYTF. The CDR3 bases are TGTGCCAGCAGCCCCTTGGTTGGGCCTGGAGGCTACACCTTC.

Within the sample, this clone is large. The CDR3 sequence is CASSQEPTRQYF. In nucleotides, the CDR3 is TGTGCCAGCAGCCAAGAGCCAACTCGGCAGTACTTC. The chain is built from TRBV3-1 (or the pseudogene TRBV3-2) and TRBJ2-7; D not resolved. The CDR3 spans 12 residues. The V and J ends lost 0 bases and 9 bases respectively, with 9 bases between them. Germline V gene data show CDR1 as LGHDT and CDR2 as YNNKEL (reference sequence).

This chain joins TRBV24-1 and TRBJ1-2; D may be TRBD1 (5 bases). The CDR3 has 15 residues. Germline V gene data show CDR1 as KGHDR and CDR2 as SFDVKD. V gave up 4 bases and J gave up 5 bases, with 16 bases separating them. The chain's CDR3 is CATSDRSQGKYGYTF. For the CDR3, the DNA is TGTGCCACCAGTGACCGCAGTCAGGGAAAATATGGCTACACCTTC.

J is TRBJ1-6 and V is TRBV3-1 (or the pseudogene TRBV3-2); unclear D gene. V lost 0 bases and J lost 7, with 4 bases in between. The CDR3 sequence is 13 residues long. Germline V CDR1 and CDR2: LGHDT, YNNKEL (reference sequence). The chain's CDR3 is CASSQEQNSPLHF. In nucleotides, the CDR3 is TGTGCCAGCAGCCAAGAGCAGAATTCACCCCTCCACTTT.

The chain links TRBV19 to TRBJ1-5, with 8 bases identical to TRBD1. The V gene end was trimmed by 6 bases and the J gene end by 5 bases; junction bases not matched to a gene: 9. The germline CDR1 and CDR2 sequences are LNHDA and SQIVND (reference sequence). The CDR3 loop spans 15 amino acids. CDR3 nucleotides: TGTGCCAGTAGCCCGACAGGGGTAGGTGATCAGCCCCAGCATTTT. It translates to CASSPTGVGDQPQHF.